This TCR beta chain was sequenced for a study of blood T cell repertoires in COVID-19. TCRdb's table, derived via immunoSEQ multiplex PCR, lists solely in-frame clones and lacks some. The table records some 300,000 clones, more than 75% of them present only once. V gave up 2 bases and J gave up 8 bases, with 16 bases separating them. The CDR3 is 15 residues long. Sequenced: PBMCs or T cells enriched from blood (not recorded which). The clonotype comes from a woman aged 55-70 years in a cohort exposed to, infected with or recovered from COVID-19 (not recorded which). The rearrangement links TRBV23-1 to TRBJ2-1, with D possibly matching TRBD2 (5 bases). TRBV23-1 is classed as an ORF, of uncertain function. This chain's CDR3 is CASSQKANEGYEQFF. CDR3 coding DNA: TGCGCCAGCAGTCAAAAGGCTAACGAGGGCTATGAGCAGTTCTTC.